This TCR beta chain derives from a study of blood T cell repertoires in COVID-19 (TCRdb year 2020). About the study as a whole: Samples covering the acute and convalescent phases of COVID-19 were provided by collaborators in the United States, Italy and Spain. The samples were drawn from two sources: the first 160 participants of the ongoing ImmuneRACE study, and 1,000 to 1,500 subjects contributed by 6 global collaborators. The dataset comprised deeply sampled blood TCRbeta repertoires from subjects exposed to, actively infected with, or recovered from COVID-19. The repertoires were released in a freely available public database meant as a resource for research on the immune response to SARS-CoV-2. HLA class I and class II types, where available, came from metadata supplied by the sample provider rather than from assay-based typing. The material from the prospective study consisted of cDNA or gDNA derived from T cells, B-cell-depleted T cells, or PBMCs. A de-identified subject ID, COVID-19 status, age in years and sex were almost always included in the sample metadata. Broader findings and caveats from the paper: Clinical and demographic metadata were provided uncurated, with the amount varying by source and participant.

Each collaborating institution followed its own protocols to collect whole blood in K2EDTA tubes. For TCRbeta analysis, collaborator samples were shipped as frozen whole blood, as isolated PBMCs, or as DNA extracted from either sample type. According to the germline V gene (reference sequence), CDR1 reads DFQATT and CDR2 reads SNEGSKA. Inclusive of the bounding cysteine and phenylalanine, the CDR3 is 13 residues long. The sequence is cut down to CDR3 DNA, 39 bases in frame from base 1. Trimmed from V: 3 bases; trimmed from J: 4 bases; junction bases lacking a gene match: 5. In the case of this clone: Its antigen has not been determined. No much larger clonotype is one base removed from it; base qualities were not supplied.

TCRbeta CDR3 regions were amplified from genomic DNA by means of the immunoSEQ Assay, a bias-controlled multiplex PCR. Per the original workflow: Within the assay, amplification of reference gene primers was used to estimate how many nucleated cells each sample contained. To quantify the absolute abundance of each unique TCRbeta CDR3 rearrangement, sequence reads were collapsed and filtered. Productive Simpson clonality was computed per sample as the square root of Simpson's diversity index over productive rearrangements. This is the immuneACCESS table as TCRdb keeps it, with only in-frame sequences that have V and J called. A part of the clones is gone; compared with another copy, unresolved V genes explain less than half, and the rest is unexplained. That table gives V, J and clone size, and the DNA gave D and trimming. Counted in this sample were roughly 140,000 clones; over 80% of them appeared once. Of the sample, about 3.1% is held by the ten largest clones.

The sample taken for sequencing was peripheral blood. This TCR derives from a woman aged 40 to 55 with active or convalescent COVID-19. Recombination joined TRBV20-1 with TRBJ1-2; 7 bases in between match TRBD1. The DNA reads TGCAGTGCTAGTCCAGGGACAGCCTATGGCTACACCTTC. This encodes CSASPGTAYGYTF.